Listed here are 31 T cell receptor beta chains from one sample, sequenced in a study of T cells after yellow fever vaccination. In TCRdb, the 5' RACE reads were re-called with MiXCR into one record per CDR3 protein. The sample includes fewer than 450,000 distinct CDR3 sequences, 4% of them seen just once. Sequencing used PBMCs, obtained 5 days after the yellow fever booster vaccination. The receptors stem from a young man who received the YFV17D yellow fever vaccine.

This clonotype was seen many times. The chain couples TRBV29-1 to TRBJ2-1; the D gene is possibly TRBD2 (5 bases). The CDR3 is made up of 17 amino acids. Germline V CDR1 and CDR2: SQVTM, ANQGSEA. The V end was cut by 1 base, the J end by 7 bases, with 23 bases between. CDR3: CSVEGRSGLGFGNEQFF. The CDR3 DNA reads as TGCAGCGTTGAAGGTCGTTCGGGATTGGGGTTTGGAAATGAGCAGTTCTTC.

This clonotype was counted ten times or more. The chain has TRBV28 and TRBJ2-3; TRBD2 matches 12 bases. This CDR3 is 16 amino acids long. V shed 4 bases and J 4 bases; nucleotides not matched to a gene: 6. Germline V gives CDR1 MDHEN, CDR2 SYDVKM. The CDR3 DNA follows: TGTGCCAGCAGTTCTCCTGGACTAGCGGGGTCAGATACGCAGTATTTT. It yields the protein CASSSPGLAGSDTQYF. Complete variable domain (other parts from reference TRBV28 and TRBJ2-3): DVKVTQSSRYLVKRTGEKVFLECVQDMDHENMFWYRQDPGLGLRLIYFSYDVKMKEKGDIPEGYSVSREKKERFSLILESASTNQTSMYLCASSSPGLAGSDTQYFGPGTRLTVL.

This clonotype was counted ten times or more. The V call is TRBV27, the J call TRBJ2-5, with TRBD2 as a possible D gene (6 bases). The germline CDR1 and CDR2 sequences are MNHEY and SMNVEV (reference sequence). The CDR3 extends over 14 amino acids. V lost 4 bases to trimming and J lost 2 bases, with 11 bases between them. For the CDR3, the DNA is TGTGCCAGCAGTTCGATCAGCGGGCAAGAGACCCAGTACTTC. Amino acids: CASSSISGQETQYF.

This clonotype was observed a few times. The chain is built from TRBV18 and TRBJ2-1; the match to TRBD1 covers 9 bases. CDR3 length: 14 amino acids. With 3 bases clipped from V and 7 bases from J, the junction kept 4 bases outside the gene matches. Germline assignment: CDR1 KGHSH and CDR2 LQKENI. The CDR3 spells CASSPGQGVNEQFF. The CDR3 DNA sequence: TGTGCCAGCTCACCGGGACAGGGTGTGAATGAGCAGTTCTTC.

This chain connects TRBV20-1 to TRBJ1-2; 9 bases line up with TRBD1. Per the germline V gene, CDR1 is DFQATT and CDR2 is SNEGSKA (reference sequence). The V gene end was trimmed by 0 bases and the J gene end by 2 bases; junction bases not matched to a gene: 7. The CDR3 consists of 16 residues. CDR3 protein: CSARDRTTGGNYGYTF. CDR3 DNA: TGCAGTGCTAGAGATCGAACGACAGGGGGAAACTATGGCTACACCTTC.

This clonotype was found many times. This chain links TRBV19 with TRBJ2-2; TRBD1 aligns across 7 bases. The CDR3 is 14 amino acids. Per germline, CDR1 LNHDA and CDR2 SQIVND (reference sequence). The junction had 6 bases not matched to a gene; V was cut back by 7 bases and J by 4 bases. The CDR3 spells CASMNAGGTGELFF. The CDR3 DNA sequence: TGTGCCAGTATGAACGCAGGGGGCACCGGGGAGCTGTTTTTT.

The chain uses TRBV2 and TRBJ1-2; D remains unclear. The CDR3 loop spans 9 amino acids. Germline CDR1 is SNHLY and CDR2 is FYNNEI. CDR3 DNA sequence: TGTGCAACGCACTATGGCTACACCTTC. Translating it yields CATHYGYTF.

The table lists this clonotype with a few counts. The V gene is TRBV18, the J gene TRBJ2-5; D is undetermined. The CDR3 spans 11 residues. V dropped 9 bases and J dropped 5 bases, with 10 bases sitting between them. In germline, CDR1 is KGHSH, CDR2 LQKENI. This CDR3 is CASTLMETQYF. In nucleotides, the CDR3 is TGTGCCAGTACGCTCATGGAGACCCAGTACTTC.

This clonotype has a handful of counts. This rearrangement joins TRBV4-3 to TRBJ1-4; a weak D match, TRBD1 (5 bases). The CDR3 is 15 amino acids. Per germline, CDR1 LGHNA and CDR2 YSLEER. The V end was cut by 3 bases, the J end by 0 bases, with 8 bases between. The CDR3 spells CASSHRQTTNEKLFF. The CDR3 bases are TGCGCCAGCAGCCACCGACAGACAACTAATGAAAAACTGTTTTTT.

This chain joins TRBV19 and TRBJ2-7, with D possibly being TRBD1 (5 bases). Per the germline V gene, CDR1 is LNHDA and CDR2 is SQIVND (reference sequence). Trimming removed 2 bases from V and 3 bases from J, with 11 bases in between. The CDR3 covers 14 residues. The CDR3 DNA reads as TGTGCCAGTAGTATATCAGGGTACAGCTACGAGCAGTACTTC. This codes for CASSISGYSYEQYF.

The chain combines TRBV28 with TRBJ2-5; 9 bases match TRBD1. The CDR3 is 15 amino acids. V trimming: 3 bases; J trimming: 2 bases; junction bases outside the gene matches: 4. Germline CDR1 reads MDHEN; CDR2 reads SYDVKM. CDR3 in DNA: TGTGCCAGCAGTTTCGTAGGACAGGGGCAAGAGACCCAGTACTTC. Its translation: CASSFVGQGQETQYF. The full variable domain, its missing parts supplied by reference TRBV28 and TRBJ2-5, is DVKVTQSSRYLVKRTGEKVFLECVQDMDHENMFWYRQDPGLGLRLIYFSYDVKMKEKGDIPEGYSVSREKKERFSLILESASTNQTSMYLCASSFVGQGQETQYFGPGTRLLVL.

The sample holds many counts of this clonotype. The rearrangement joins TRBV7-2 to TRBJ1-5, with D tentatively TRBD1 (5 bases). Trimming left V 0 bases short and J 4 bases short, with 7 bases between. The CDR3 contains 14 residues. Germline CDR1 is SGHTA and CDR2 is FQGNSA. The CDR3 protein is CASSLARGNQPQHF. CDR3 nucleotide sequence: TGTGCCAGCAGCTTAGCGAGGGGTAATCAGCCCCAGCATTTT.

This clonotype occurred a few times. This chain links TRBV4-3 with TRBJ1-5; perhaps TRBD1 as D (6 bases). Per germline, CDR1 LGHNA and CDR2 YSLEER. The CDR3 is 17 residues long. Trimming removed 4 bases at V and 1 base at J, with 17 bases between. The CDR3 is CASSPTYRATSNQPQHF. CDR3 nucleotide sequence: TGCGCCAGCAGCCCTACCTACAGGGCTACCAGCAATCAGCCCCAGCATTTT.

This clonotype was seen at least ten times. CDR3 bases: TGTGCCACCGGACGGTTCTATAATTCACCCCTCCACTTT. Amino acids: CATGRFYNSPLHF. The J gene is TRBJ1-6, the V gene TRBV11-2; no clear D gene. V was shortened by 10 bases and J by 3 bases, with 10 bases between the two germline ends. The CDR3 consists of 13 residues. From germline, CDR1 is SGHAT and CDR2 FQNNGV.

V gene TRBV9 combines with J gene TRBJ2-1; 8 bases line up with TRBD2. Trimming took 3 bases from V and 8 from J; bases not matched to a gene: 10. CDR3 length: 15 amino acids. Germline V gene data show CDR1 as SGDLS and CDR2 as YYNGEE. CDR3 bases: TGTGCCAGCAGCGCCCCCGGGGGGGCCGGTGATGAGCAGTTCTTC. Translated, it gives CASSAPGGAGDEQFF.

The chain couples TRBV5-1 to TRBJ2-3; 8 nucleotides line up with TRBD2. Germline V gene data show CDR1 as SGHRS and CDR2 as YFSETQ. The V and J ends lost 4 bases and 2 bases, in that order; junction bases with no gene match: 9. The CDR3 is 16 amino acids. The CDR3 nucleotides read TGCGCCAGCAGCCCGGCCGGCGGGGGGATCACAGATACGCAGTATTTT. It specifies CASSPAGGGITDTQYF.

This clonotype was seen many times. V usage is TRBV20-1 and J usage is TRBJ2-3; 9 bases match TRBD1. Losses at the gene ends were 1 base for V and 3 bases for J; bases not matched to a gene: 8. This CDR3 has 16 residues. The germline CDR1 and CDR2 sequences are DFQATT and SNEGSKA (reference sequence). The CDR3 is CSARVPRTGETDTQYF. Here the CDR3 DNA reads TGCAGTGCTAGAGTTCCACGGACAGGGGAGACAGATACGCAGTATTTT.

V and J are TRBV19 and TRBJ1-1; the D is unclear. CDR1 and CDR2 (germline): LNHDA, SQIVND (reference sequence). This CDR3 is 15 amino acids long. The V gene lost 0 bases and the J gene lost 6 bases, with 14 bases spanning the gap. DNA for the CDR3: TGTGCCAGTAGTATAGAGAAGGGCCTCCGCGCTGAAGCTTTCTTT. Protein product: CASSIEKGLRAEAFF.

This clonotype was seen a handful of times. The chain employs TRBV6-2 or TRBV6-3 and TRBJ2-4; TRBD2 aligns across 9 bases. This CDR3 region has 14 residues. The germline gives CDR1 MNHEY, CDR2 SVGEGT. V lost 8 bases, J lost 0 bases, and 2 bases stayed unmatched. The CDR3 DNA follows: TGTGCCAGCCGTAGCGGGGGAGCCAAAAACATTCAGTACTTC. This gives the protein CASRSGGAKNIQYF.

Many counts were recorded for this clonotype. The CDR3 region is CASSLWGSNEQFF. CDR3 nucleotides: TGCGCCAGCAGCTTGTGGGGATCGAATGAGCAGTTCTTC. The V gene is TRBV5-1, the J gene TRBJ2-1; unclear D gene. CDR3 size: 13 residues. V was cut by 1 base and J by 7 bases, with 9 bases left in between. Germline V gene lookup returns CDR1 SGHRS and CDR2 YFSETQ. Full variable domain (rest looked up from reference TRBV5-1 and TRBJ2-1): KAGVTQTPRYLIKTRGQQVTLSCSPISGHRSVSWYQQTPGQGLQFLFEYFSETQRNKGNFPGRFSGRQFSNSRSEMNVSTLELGDSALYLCASSLWGSNEQFFGPGTRLTVL.

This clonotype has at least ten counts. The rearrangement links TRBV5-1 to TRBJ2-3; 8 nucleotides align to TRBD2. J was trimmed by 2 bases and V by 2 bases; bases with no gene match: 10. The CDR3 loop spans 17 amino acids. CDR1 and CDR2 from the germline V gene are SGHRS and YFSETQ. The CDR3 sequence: CASSLPQTLADTDTQYF. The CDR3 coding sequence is TGCGCCAGCAGCTTACCACAAACACTAGCGGACACAGATACGCAGTATTTT.

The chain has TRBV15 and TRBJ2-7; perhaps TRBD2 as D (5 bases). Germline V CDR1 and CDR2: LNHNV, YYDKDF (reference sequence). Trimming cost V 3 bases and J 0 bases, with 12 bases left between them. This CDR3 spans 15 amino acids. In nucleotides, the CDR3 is TGTGCCACCAGCAGGGACTCCCAGTCCTCCTACGAGCAGTACTTC. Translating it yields CATSRDSQSSYEQYF. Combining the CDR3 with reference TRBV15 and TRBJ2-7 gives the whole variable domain DAMVIQNPRYQVTQFGKPVTLSCSQTLNHNVMYWYQQKSSQAPKLLFHYYDKDFNNEADTPDNFQSRRPNTSFCFLDIRSPGLGDTAMYLCATSRDSQSSYEQYFGPGTRLTVT.

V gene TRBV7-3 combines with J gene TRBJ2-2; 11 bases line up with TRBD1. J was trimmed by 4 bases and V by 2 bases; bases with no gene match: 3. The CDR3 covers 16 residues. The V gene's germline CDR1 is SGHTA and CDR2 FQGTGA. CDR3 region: CASSLAGTGGTGELFF. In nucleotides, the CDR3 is TGTGCCAGCAGCTTAGCCGGGACAGGGGGCACCGGGGAGCTGTTTTTT.

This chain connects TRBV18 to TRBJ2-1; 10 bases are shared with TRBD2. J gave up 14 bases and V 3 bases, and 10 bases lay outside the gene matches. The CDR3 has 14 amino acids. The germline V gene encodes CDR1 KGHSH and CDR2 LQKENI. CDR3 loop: CASSPEPSGGREFF. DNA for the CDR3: TGTGCCAGCTCACCGGAGCCTAGCGGGGGCCGGGAGTTCTTC.

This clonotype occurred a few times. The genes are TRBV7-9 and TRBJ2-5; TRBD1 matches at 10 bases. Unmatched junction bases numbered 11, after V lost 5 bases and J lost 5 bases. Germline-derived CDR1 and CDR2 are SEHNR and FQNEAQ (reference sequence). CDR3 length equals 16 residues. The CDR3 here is CASSPEFGTGEETQYF. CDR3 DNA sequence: TGTGCCAGCAGCCCCGAATTCGGGACAGGGGAGGAGACCCAGTACTTC.

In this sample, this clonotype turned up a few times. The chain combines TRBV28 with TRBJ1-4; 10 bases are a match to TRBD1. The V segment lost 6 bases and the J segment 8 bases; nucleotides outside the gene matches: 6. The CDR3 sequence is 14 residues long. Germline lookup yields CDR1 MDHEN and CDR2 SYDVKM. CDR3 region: CASSRTGGGEKLFF. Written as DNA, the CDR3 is TGTGCCAGCAGCCGGACAGGGGGAGGAGAAAAACTGTTTTTT.

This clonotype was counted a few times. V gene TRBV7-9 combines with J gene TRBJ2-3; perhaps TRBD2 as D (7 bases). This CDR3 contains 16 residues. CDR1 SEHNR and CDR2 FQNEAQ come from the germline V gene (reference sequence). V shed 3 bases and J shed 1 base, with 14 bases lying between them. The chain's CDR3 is CASSFRRGPGTDTQYF. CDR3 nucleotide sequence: TGTGCCAGCAGCTTCAGGCGGGGGCCGGGCACAGATACGCAGTATTTT.

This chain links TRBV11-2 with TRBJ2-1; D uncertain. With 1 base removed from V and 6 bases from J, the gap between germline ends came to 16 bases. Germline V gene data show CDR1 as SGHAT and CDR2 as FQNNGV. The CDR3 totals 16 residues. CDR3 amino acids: CASSLAGSFFGNEQFF. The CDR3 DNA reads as TGTGCCAGCAGCTTAGCGGGTAGCTTCTTCGGCAATGAGCAGTTCTTC.

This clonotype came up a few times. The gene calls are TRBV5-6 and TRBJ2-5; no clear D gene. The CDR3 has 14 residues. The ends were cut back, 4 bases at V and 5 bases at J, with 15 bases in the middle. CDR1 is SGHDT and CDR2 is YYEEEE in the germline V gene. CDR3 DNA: TGTGCCAGCAGCCTGGGAAGGGTTTTGGAGACCCAGTACTTC. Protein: CASSLGRVLETQYF.

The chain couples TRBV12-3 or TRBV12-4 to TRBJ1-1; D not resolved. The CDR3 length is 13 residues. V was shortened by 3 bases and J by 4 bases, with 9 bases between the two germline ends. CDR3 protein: CASSLGLGTEAFF. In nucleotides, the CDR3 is TGTGCCAGCAGTTTGGGGTTGGGCACTGAAGCTTTCTTT.

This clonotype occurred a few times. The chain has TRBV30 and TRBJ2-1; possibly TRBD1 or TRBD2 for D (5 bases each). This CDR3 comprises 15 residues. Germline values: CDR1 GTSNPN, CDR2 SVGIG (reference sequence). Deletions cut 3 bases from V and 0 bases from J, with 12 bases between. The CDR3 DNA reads TGTGCCTGGAGACGGGGCCGTAGCTCCTACAATGAGCAGTTCTTC. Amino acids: CAWRRGRSSYNEQFF.